The text below deals with one T cell receptor (beta chain). Its antigen is as yet unknown. These data originate in a study of cytomegalovirus exposure and HLA in healthy donors. Study context: Genotyping showed about 80% of over 350 donors falling in the Caucasian-associated ancestry cluster.

Primers for the PCR totalled 60 Vbeta and 13 Jbeta. Repertoires were generated with immunoSEQ multiplex PCR, while TCRdb's copy carries only in-frame clones and drops some. Its table records around 84,000 clones. Overall study results and limits: CMV serostatus was the only recorded immune exposure for donors.

Unrecorded immune exposure was likely among donors, who were nominally healthy when sampled. The sequence was collected from a man younger than 45 in good health and CMV-seronegative. Specimen: PBMCs.

The CDR3 protein is CASSPSRRPSYEQYF. The CDR3 DNA is TGCGCCAGCAGTCCCTCTCGGCGGCCTTCCTACGAGCAGTACTTC. The chain has TRBV23-1 and TRBJ2-7; D is unclear. TRBV23-1 is flagged as an ORF with uncertain function. This CDR3 is 15 amino acids long. The V end was cut by 4 bases, the J end by 1 base, with 14 bases between.